This T cell receptor (beta chain) came from a study of identical twins. Template switching (which added a universal primer site) was used, and cDNA carried unique molecular identifiers. From the 5' RACE reads, TCRdb called clonotypes with MiXCR, one entry per CDR3 protein. The repertoire holds roughly 700,000 distinct CDR3 sequences, with about 9.4% as singletons. This clonotype was seen a handful of times. These same data were also listed under a study on yellow fever vaccine responses in identical twins. That work contributes: Vaccine-induced T cell responses in twins were reportedly observed to appear partly convergent, partly personalized.

The sequenced sample consisted of PBMCs. The receptor's source is a woman between 18 and 29 years old in good health.

This CDR3 reads CASSYFDGQGETQYF. The DNA for the CDR3 is TGTGCCAGCAGTTACTTCGACGGACAGGGGGAGACCCAGTACTTC. The chain links TRBV6-2 or TRBV6-3 to TRBJ2-5; 9 nucleotides match TRBD1. This CDR3 has 15 residues. CDR1 and CDR2 from the germline V gene are MNHEY and SVGEGT. Losses at the gene ends were 1 base for V and 5 bases for J; bases not matched to a gene: 5.